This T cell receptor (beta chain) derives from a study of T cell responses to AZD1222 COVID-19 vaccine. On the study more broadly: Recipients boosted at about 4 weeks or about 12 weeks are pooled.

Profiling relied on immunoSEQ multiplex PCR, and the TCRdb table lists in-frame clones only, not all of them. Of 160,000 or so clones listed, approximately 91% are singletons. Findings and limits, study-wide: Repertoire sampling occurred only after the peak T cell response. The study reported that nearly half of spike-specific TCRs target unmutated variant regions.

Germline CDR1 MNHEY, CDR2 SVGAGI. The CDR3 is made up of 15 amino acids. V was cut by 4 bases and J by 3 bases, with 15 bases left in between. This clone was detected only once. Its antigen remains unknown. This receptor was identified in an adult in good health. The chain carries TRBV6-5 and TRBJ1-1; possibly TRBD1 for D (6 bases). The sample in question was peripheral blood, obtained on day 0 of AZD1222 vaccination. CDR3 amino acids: CASSSYPKGDTEAFF. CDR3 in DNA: TGTGCCAGCAGTTCGTACCCGAAGGGGGACACTGAAGCTTTCTTT.